The 10 T cell receptor beta chains below come from one sample, sequenced in a study of shared clonotypes between healthy human individuals. Profiled with immunoSEQ multiplex PCR; TCRdb holds only in-frame clones, not every one. This sample yields about 2,100,000 clones, of which 90% to 95% are seen a single time; 1.5% to 2% belongs to the top ten. The naive CD8 subset, CD45RO-negative cells positively selected for CCR7, excluded terminally differentiated effector memory CD45RA+ cells. The sequencing sample was made of naive CD8+ T cells from PBMCs. The receptor source for this set is a man aged 18 to 35 in good health. Some clones in this sample may be carry-over from other donors' samples.

This clone is a singleton in its sample. The V call is TRBV11-2, the J call TRBJ1-2; no clear D gene. Germline V gives CDR1 SGHAT, CDR2 FQNNGV. The CDR3 consists of 16 residues. V lost 4 bases to trimming and J lost 4 bases, with 19 bases between them. CDR3 in amino acids: CASSSREIPTLYGYTF. DNA for the CDR3: TGTGCCAGCAGCTCCCGAGAGATCCCAACCCTCTATGGCTACACCTTC.

The chain combines TRBV7-9 with TRBJ2-6; D gene unclear. This CDR3 has 14 residues. V was pared by 4 bases and J by 11 bases, with 15 bases between. CDR1 is SEHNR, CDR2 FQNEAQ, per germline (reference sequence). This CDR3 is CASSSYYRSDVLTF. CDR3 nucleotides: TGTGCCAGCAGCTCATACTATAGATCCGACGTCCTGACTTTC.

CDR3 sequence reads: CASSPRTLTSGSTDTQYF. For the CDR3, the DNA is TGTGCCAGCAGCCCCCGGACCTTGACTAGCGGAAGCACAGATACGCAGTATTTT. V gene TRBV5-4 combines with J gene TRBJ2-3; 9 nucleotides line up with TRBD2. The CDR3 covers 18 residues. CDR1 and CDR2 from the germline V gene are SGHNT and YYREEE (reference sequence). Trimming took 4 bases from V and 0 from J; bases not matched to a gene: 12.

The J gene is TRBJ2-7, the V gene TRBV15; D is unresolved. This CDR3 comprises 15 residues. The V gene lost 2 bases and the J gene lost 5 bases, with 16 bases spanning the gap. CDR1 is LNHNV, CDR2 YYDKDF, per germline (reference sequence). The CDR3 DNA follows: TGTGCCACCAGCAGATCGACGACTGCTATCAACGAGCAGTACTTC. Protein sequence: CATSRSTTAINEQYF.

The gene calls are TRBV11-2 and TRBJ2-1; 13 nucleotides agree with TRBD2. V dropped 5 bases and J dropped 7; count of bases not matched to a gene: 8. In germline, CDR1 is SGHAT, CDR2 FQNNGV. The length of the CDR3 is 16 residues. The CDR3 DNA reads as TGTGCCAGCAGCCCCGGACTAGCGGGAGCTTCAAATGAGCAGTTCTTC. It codes for CASSPGLAGASNEQFF.

The chain has TRBV6-5 and TRBJ2-3; D might be TRBD1 (6 bases). This CDR3 spans 16 amino acids. Germline V gene sequence: CDR1 MNHEY, CDR2 SVGAGI. Deletions cut 1 base from V and 3 bases from J, with 14 bases between. The CDR3 loop reads CASSYYPGAKTDTQYF. The CDR3 coding sequence is TGTGCCAGCAGTTACTATCCAGGGGCTAAGACAGATACGCAGTATTTT.

Here the CDR3 reads CASSPGLAGGPDNEQFF. CDR3 coding DNA: TGTGCCAGCAGCCCGGGACTAGCGGGAGGGCCAGACAATGAGCAGTTCTTC. This chain joins TRBV7-2 and TRBJ2-1; 16 bases align to TRBD2. The CDR3 length is 17 residues. V lost 5 bases and J lost 5; bases outside the gene matches: 6. The V gene's germline CDR1 is SGHTA and CDR2 FQGNSA.

The chain uses TRBV11-1 and TRBJ2-5; D remains unclear. Germline V gene data show CDR1 as SGHAT and CDR2 as FQDESV (reference sequence). CDR3 length: 15 residues. V was pared by 2 bases and J by 1 base, with 11 bases between. The CDR3 region is CASSLFYGFQETQYF. CDR3 DNA: TGTGCCAGCAGCTTATTTTATGGCTTCCAAGAGACCCAGTACTTC.

The CDR3 sequence: CASTLRAGSNYGYTF. The DNA for the CDR3 is TGTGCCAGCACCCTAAGGGCCGGGTCTAACTATGGCTACACCTTC. V and J are TRBV27 and TRBJ1-2; D not resolved. This CDR3 region has 15 residues. The V gene lost 7 bases and the J gene lost 0 bases, with 15 bases spanning the gap. Germline CDR1 is MNHEY and CDR2 is SMNVEV (reference sequence).

This chain connects TRBV7-2 to TRBJ2-7; a weak D match, TRBD2 (6 bases). The CDR3 spans 15 residues. V was shortened by 2 bases and J by 3 bases, with 14 bases between the two germline ends. Germline-derived CDR1 and CDR2 are SGHTA and FQGNSA. CDR3 sequence reads: CASSLLAGPLYEQYF. The DNA for the CDR3 is TGTGCCAGCAGCTTATTGGCGGGACCCCTCTACGAGCAGTACTTC.